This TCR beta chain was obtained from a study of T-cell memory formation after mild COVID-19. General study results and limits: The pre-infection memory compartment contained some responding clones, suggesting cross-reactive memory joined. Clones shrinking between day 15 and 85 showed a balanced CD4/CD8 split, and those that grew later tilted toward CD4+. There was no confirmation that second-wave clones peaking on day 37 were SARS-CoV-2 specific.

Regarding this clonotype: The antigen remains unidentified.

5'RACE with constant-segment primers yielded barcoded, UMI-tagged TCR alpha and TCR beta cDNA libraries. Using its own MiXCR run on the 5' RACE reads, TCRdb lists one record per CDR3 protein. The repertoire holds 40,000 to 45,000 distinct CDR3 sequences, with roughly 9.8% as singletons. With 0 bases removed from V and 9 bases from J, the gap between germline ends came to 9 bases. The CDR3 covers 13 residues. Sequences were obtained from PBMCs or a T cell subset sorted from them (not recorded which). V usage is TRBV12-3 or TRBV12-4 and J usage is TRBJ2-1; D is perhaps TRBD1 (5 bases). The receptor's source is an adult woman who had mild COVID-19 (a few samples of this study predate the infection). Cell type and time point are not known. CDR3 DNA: TGTGCCAGCAGTTTAGCCCAAGGGGCTGAGCAGTTCTTC. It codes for CASSLAQGAEQFF.